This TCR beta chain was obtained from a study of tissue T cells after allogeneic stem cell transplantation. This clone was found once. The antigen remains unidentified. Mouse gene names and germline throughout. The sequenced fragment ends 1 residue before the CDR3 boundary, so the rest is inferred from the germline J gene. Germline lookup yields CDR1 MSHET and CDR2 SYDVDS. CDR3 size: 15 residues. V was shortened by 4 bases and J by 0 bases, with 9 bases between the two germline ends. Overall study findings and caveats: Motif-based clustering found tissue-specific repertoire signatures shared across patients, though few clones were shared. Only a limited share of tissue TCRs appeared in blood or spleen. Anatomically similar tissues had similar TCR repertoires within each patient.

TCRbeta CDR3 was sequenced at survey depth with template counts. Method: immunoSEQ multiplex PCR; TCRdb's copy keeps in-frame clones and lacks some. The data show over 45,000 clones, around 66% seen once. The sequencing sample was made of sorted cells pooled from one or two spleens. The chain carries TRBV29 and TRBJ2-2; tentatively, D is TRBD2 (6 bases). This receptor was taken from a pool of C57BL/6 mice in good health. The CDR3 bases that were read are TGTGCTAGCAGTTCCGGGGGGTCAAACACCGGGCAGCTCTAC. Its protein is CASSSGGSNTGQLY. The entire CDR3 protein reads CASSSGGSNTGQLYF.